This TCR beta chain derives from a study of cytomegalovirus exposure and HLA in healthy donors. For the study at large: The approximately 690 first-cohort repertoires and the 130 or so validation repertoires shared the same platform, a later analysis reported.

Germline V gene sequence: CDR1 SGHNT, CDR2 YYREEE (reference sequence). With 3 bases clipped from V and 5 bases from J, the junction kept 8 bases outside the gene matches. The CDR3 consists of 16 residues. Whole-study findings and limits: According to reports, the classifier identified cytomegalovirus status with high specificity and sensitivity.

Generated by immunoSEQ multiplex PCR, the TCRdb table keeps only in-frame clones and is missing some. The table lists fewer than 150,000 clones, almost 90% of them singletons, with 7.9% in the top ten. With respect to this clone: No antigen is known for it.

The sequence derives from a woman aged 18-29 years in good health and CMV-seropositive. The source material was PBMCs. The chain combines TRBV5-4 with TRBJ2-3; TRBD2 agrees at 11 bases. CDR3 residues: CASSWTLAGGGDTQYF. The CDR3, as DNA: TGTGCCAGCAGCTGGACCCTAGCGGGGGGCGGAGATACGCAGTATTTT.